This paragraph reports one T cell receptor beta chain. Its specificity is unknown. The junction departs from germline at one end; a sequencing error may be responsible. The data stem from a study of Ad26.COV2.S vaccination and SARS-CoV-2 variants. At the level of the study: The vaccine Ad26.COV2.S was put into the muscle once, or twice with 56 days between.

The germline CDR1 and CDR2 sequences are SNHLY and FYNNEI. The CDR3 contains 14 residues. Treatment: roughly 19 received Ad26.COV2.S at low or high dose, single or two shots; 5 received placebo; per-sample allocation not given. Sampling occurred on day 63 after the first vaccine or placebo injection. This person who donated was an adult of 18-55 years in Boston. Findings and caveats of the study: Similar non-spike TCR breadth was observed in recipients of vaccine and of placebo.

Using immunoSEQ multiplex PCR, the repertoire was profiled, and TCRdb retains in-frame clones only, with some absent. The sample includes 430,000 or so clones, around 90% seen only once; the top ten take roughly an eighth. Sequencing used peripheral blood, obtained in a trial of Ad26.COV2.S vaccine versus placebo. The origin of this receptor is a person aged 18-60 years who received the Ad26.COV2.S COVID-19 vaccine or a placebo. This chain joins TRBV2 and TRBJ1-4, with D tentatively TRBD1 (5 bases). The DNA for the CDR3 is TGTGCCAGTAGTGTCAGGGTTATTAATGAAAAACTGTTTTTT. The encoded protein is CASSVRVINEKLFF.